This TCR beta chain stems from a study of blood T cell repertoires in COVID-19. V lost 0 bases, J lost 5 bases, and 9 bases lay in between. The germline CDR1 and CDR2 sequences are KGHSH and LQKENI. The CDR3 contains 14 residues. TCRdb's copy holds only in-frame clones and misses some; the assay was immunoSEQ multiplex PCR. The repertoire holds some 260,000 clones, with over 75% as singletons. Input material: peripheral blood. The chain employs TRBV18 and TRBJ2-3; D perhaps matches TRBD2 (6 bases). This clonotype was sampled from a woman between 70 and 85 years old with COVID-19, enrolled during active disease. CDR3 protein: CASSPPTGVDTQYF. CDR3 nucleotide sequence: TGTGCCAGCTCACCACCGACGGGAGTAGATACGCAGTATTTT.